What follows are 20 T cell receptor beta chains derived from one specimen sequenced in a study of regulatory T cells in long-lasting Graves disease. Investigators prepared the TCR beta libraries by applying iRepertoire HTBI primers and Arm-PCR of CDR3 regions. TCRdb re-called the multiplex PCR reads through MiXCR, storing one row per CDR3 protein. The repertoire holds 400,000 to 450,000 distinct CDR3 sequences, with less than 25% as singletons. Stated time point: persistent/refractory GD, antithyroid drugs over 5 years with positive TRAb. RNA from PBMCs was the source of the TCR library. Here the sequenced sample was peripheral blood mononuclear cells (PBMCs), taken when the disease was refractory, from a patient treated with antithyroid drugs. The receptors come from a female donor with Graves disease.

In this sample, this clonotype turned up a few times. This sequence joins TRBV7-9 and TRBJ2-5, with D perhaps TRBD1 or TRBD2 (5 bases each). The J call could be wrong; TRBJ2-7 is a better fit for the DNA end. CDR1 is SEHNR and CDR2 is FQNEAQ in the germline V gene (reference sequence). This CDR3 is 13 amino acids long. In DNA form, the CDR3 reads TGTGCCAGCAGCGGACACCGGGACTACGAGCAGTACTTC. It encodes CASSGHRDYEQYF.

This rearrangement joins TRBV3-1 to TRBJ2-7; no clear D. The CDR3 extends over 16 amino acids. CDR1 is LGHDT and CDR2 is YNNKEL in the germline V gene (reference sequence). Trimming stripped 0 bases from V and 6 bases from J, with 18 bases between. CDR3 in amino acids: CASSQDPAVGWREQYF. The CDR3 DNA is TGTGCCAGCAGCCAAGACCCGGCCGTAGGATGGCGCGAGCAGTACTTC.

There are many counts of this clonotype. The J gene is TRBJ1-1, the V gene TRBV28, with unresolved D. Germline CDR1 MDHEN, CDR2 SYDVKM. Between the trimmed V and J ends, which lost 3 bases and 0 bases, there was a span of 8 bases. The CDR3 is made up of 14 amino acids. The CDR3 nucleotides read TGTGCCAGCAGTTTGTTTGGAGTGAACACTGAAGCTTTCTTT. It yields the protein CASSLFGVNTEAFF.

This clonotype was recorded at least ten times. This chain connects TRBV20-1 to TRBJ2-5, with D tentatively TRBD1 (6 bases). Trimming removed 1 base from V and 7 bases from J, with 16 bases in between. This CDR3 has 14 amino acids. The germline V gene encodes CDR1 DFQATT and CDR2 SNEGSKA (reference sequence). The CDR3 here is CSARGRGPQTTQYF. CDR3 coding DNA: TGCAGTGCTAGAGGCAGGGGTCCTCAAACGACCCAGTACTTC.

With regard to this clonotype: With a much larger clone just one base away, this may be a read error. This CDR3 reads CASSSGGGNSYEQYF. CDR3 coding DNA: TGTGCCAGCAGTAGCGGCGGCGGGAACTCCTACGAGCAGTACTTC. The chain combines TRBV28 with TRBJ2-7; D perhaps matches TRBD2 (6 bases). CDR3 length: 15 residues. V lost 5 bases and J lost 0, with 14 bases in between. Germline-derived CDR1 and CDR2 are MDHEN and SYDVKM.

In the case of this clonotype: A much larger clone lies a single base off, so this may be a read error. The chain uses TRBV28 and TRBJ2-7, with 14 bases matching TRBD2. In germline, CDR1 is MDHEN, CDR2 SYDVKM. There are 17 residues in the CDR3. V was pared by 3 bases and J by 2 bases, with 6 bases of the junction left unmatched. The CDR3: CASSFRRLAGGAYEQYF. The CDR3 nucleotides read TGTGCCAGCAGTTTTCGTCGACTAGCGGGAGGGGCCTACGAGCAGTACTTC.

This clonotype was recorded a few times. The gene calls are TRBV7-9 and TRBJ2-2, with D hard to call. The CDR3 is 14 residues long. Trimming pared 5 bases from V and 7 bases from J, leaving 14 bases between. CDR1 and CDR2 (germline): SEHNR, FQNEAQ (reference sequence). CDR3 sequence: CASSANGGVGELFF. DNA for the CDR3: TGTGCCAGCAGCGCAAACGGTGGCGTCGGGGAGCTGTTTTTT.

This clonotype has just a few counts. The V call is TRBV4-1, the J call TRBJ1-5; no reliable D call. This CDR3 spans 13 amino acids. The V end lost 4 bases, the J end lost 6 bases, and 10 bases lay between the germline ends. Germline V gene lookup returns CDR1 MGHRA and CDR2 YSYEKL. As DNA, the CDR3 is TGCGCCAGCAGCCGCAGCCTTTCTCAGCCCCAGCATTTT. Protein: CASSRSLSQPQHF.

This clonotype was seen many times. The chain links TRBV20-1 to TRBJ2-5; D is ambiguous. This CDR3 is 14 amino acids long. Germline values: CDR1 DFQATT, CDR2 SNEGSKA (reference sequence). V was cut by 4 bases and J by 1 base, with 13 bases left in between. The CDR3 region has the DNA TGCAGTGCTATTCCAGGCGGCCTCCAAGAGACCCAGTACTTC. Translation: CSAIPGGLQETQYF.

The table lists this clonotype with many counts. The chain has TRBV20-1 and TRBJ2-2, with 7 positions matching TRBD2. The germline gives CDR1 DFQATT, CDR2 SNEGSKA (reference sequence). V trimming: 2 bases; J trimming: 7 bases; junction bases outside the gene matches: 4. The CDR3 is 13 amino acids. CDR3 DNA: TGCAGTGCTAGATTCAGGGAGGGCGGGGAGCTGTTTTTT. It translates to CSARFREGGELFF.

The rearrangement uses TRBV28 and TRBJ2-7; D might be TRBD1 (5 bases). V was shortened by 5 bases and J by 3 bases, with 14 bases between the two germline ends. This CDR3 has 14 residues. In germline, CDR1 is MDHEN, CDR2 SYDVKM. DNA of the CDR3: TGTGCCAGCAGTCCTCCCCCAGGGAACTACGAGCAGTACTTC. Protein sequence: CASSPPPGNYEQYF.

The CDR3 here is CASSQLGHANTEAFF. CDR3 sequence (DNA): TGTGCCAGCAGCCAACTGGGACACGCGAACACTGAAGCTTTCTTT. The J gene is TRBJ1-1, the V gene TRBV16; TRBD1 is a possible D gene (6 bases). The CDR3 length is 15 residues. Trimming cost V 2 bases and J 1 base, with 11 bases left between them. Germline loops: CDR1 KGHSY, CDR2 FQNENV. Drawing the rest from reference TRBV16 and TRBJ1-1, the complete variable domain is GEEVAQTPKHLVRGEGQKAKLYCAPIKGHSYVFWYQQVLKNEFKFLISFQNENVFDETGMPKERFSAKCLPNSPCSLEIQATKLEDSAVYFCASSQLGHANTEAFFGQGTRLTVV.

J is TRBJ1-6 and V is TRBV6-2 or TRBV6-3; D not certain. With 0 bases removed from V and 9 bases from J, the gap between germline ends came to 12 bases. Germline V gene sequence: CDR1 MNHEY, CDR2 SVGEGT. The CDR3 is 15 residues long. The CDR3 protein is CASSYSTETSSPLHF. The CDR3 DNA follows: TGTGCCAGCAGTTACTCCACAGAAACTTCTTCACCCCTCCACTTT.

This clonotype was counted between two and nine times. V is TRBV5-6 and J is TRBJ2-3; no reliable D call. From germline, CDR1 is SGHDT and CDR2 YYEEEE. V dropped 6 bases and J dropped 0 bases, with 14 bases sitting between them. There are 15 residues in the CDR3. CDR3 nucleotide sequence: TGTGCCAGCACCCCCCTCCCTCTTAGCACAGATACGCAGTATTTT. This codes for CASTPLPLSTDTQYF. The full variable domain, completed using reference TRBV5-6 and TRBJ2-3, is DAGVTQSPTHLIKTRGQQVTLRCSPKSGHDTVSWYQQALGQGPQFIFQYYEEEERQRGNFPDRFSGHQFPNYSSELNVNALLLGDSALYLCASTPLPLSTDTQYFGPGTRLTVL.

The rearrangement joins TRBV25-1 to TRBJ1-6; no clear D gene. The V gene's germline CDR1 is MGHDK and CDR2 SYGVNS. The CDR3 is 15 residues long. Trimming took 4 bases from V and 9 from J, leaving 16 bases between them. In nucleotides, the CDR3 is TGTGCCAGCAGTGGCCCGGGGTCCCGGAGTTCACCCCTCCACTTT. Amino acids: CASSGPGSRSSPLHF.

This clonotype has just a few counts. The chain couples TRBV20-1 to TRBJ1-1, with TRBD1 identical over 9 bases. CDR3 length: 16 residues. V lost 5 bases, J lost 0 bases, and 10 bases stayed unmatched. Germline values: CDR1 DFQATT, CDR2 SNEGSKA (reference sequence). CDR3 sequence (DNA): TGCAGTGCTCACGACAGGGGGACCCCCCTGAACACTGAAGCTTTCTTT. Residues: CSAHDRGTPLNTEAFF.

This clonotype was recorded many times. The chain joins TRBV28 to TRBJ1-2; D is perhaps TRBD1 (5 bases). From germline, CDR1 is MDHEN and CDR2 SYDVKM. With 5 bases removed from V and 5 bases from J, the gap between germline ends came to 18 bases. The CDR3 length is 15 residues. CDR3 residues: CASSAAGTATYGYTF. In nucleotides, the CDR3 is TGTGCCAGCAGTGCGGCCGGGACGGCTACTTATGGCTACACCTTC.

The chain recombines TRBV6-1 with TRBJ1-1; unclear D gene. CDR1 and CDR2 (germline): MNHNS, SASEGT. The CDR3 extends over 12 amino acids. V gave up 8 bases and J gave up 13 bases, with 20 bases separating them. CDR3 in amino acids: CASAENGRRVFF. The CDR3 DNA reads TGTGCCAGCGCCGAGAATGGACGGAGGGTTTTCTTT.

This clonotype was observed many times. The genes are TRBV2 and TRBJ2-5, with unresolved D. Germline CDR1 reads SNHLY; CDR2 reads FYNNEI. The CDR3 spans 14 residues. V lost 1 base, J lost 2 bases, and 8 bases lay in between. The CDR3 protein is CASSEGAQQETQYF. CDR3 nucleotides: TGTGCCAGCAGTGAAGGGGCCCAACAAGAGACCCAGTACTTC. Full variable domain (outside the CDR3, taken from reference TRBV2 and TRBJ2-5): EPEVTQTPSHQVTQMGQEVILRCVPISNHLYFYWYRQILGQKVEFLVSFYNNEISEKSEIFDDQFSVERPDGSNFTLKIRSTKLEDSAMYFCASSEGAQQETQYFGPGTRLLVL.

The chain joins TRBV11-2 to TRBJ2-3; D perhaps matches TRBD1 (6 bases). The CDR3 sequence is 16 residues long. Trimming cost V 5 bases and J 0 bases, with 15 bases left between them. Germline loops: CDR1 SGHAT, CDR2 FQNNGV. For the CDR3, the DNA is TGTGCCAGCAGCCCAGGGGCCAGGGCGAGCACAGATACGCAGTATTTT. Amino acids: CASSPGARASTDTQYF.